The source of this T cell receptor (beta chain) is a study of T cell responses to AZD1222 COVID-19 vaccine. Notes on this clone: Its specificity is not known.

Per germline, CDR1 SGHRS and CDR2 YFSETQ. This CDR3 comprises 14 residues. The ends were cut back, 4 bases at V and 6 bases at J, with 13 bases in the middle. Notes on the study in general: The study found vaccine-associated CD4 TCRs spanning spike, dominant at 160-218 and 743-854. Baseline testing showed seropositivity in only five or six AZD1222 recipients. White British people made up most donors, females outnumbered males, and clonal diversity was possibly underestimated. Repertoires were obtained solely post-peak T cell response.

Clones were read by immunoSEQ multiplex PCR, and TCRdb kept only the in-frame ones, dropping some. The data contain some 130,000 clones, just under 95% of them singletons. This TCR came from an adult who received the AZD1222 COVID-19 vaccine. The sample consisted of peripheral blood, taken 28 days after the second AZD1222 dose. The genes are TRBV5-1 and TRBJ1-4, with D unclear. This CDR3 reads CASSVVGGDEKLFF. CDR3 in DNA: TGCGCCAGCAGCGTCGTCGGTGGAGATGAAAAACTGTTTTTT.